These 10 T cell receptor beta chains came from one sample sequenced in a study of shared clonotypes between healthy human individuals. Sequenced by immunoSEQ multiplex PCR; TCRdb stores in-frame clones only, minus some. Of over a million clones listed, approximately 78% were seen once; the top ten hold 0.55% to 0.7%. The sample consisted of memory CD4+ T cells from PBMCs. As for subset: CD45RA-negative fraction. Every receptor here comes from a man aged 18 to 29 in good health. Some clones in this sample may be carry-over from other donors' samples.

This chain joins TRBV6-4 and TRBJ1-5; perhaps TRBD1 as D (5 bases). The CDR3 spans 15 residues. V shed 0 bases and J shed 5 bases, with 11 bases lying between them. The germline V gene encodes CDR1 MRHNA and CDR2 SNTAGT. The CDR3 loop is CASSDSPGMDQPQHF. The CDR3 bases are TGTGCCAGCAGTGACTCTCCAGGGATGGATCAGCCCCAGCATTTT.

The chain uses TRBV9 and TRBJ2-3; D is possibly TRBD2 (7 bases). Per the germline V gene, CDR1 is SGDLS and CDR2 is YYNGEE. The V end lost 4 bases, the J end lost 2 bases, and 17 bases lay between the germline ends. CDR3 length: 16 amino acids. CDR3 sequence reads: CASSPSGGQITDTQYF. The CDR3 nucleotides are TGTGCCAGCAGCCCCTCCGGGGGGCAGATCACAGATACGCAGTATTTT.

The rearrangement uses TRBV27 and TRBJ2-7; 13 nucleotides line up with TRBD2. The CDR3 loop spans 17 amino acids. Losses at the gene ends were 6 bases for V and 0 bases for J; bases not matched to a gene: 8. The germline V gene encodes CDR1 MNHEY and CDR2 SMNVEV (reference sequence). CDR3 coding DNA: TGTGCCAGCAGCCGGACTAGCGGGGGTAAGAGCTCCTACGAGCAGTACTTC. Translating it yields CASSRTSGGKSSYEQYF.

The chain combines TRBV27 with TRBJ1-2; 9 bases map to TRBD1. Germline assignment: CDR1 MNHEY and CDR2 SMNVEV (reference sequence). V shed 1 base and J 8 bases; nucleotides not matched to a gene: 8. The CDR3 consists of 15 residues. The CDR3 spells CASSLFPDRGRGYTF. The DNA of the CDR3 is TGTGCCAGCAGTTTATTTCCGGACAGGGGACGCGGCTACACCTTC.

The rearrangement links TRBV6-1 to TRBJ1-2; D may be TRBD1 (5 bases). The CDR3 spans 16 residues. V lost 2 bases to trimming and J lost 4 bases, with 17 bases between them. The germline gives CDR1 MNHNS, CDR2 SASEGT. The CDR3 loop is CASSEIGRGGVYGYTF. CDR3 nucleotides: TGTGCCAGCAGTGAAATTGGACGGGGGGGTGTCTATGGCTACACCTTC.

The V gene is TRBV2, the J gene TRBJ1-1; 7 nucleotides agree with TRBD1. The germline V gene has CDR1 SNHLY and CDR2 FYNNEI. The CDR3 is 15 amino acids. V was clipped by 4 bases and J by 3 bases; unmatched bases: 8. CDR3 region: CASSGPGGRDTEAFF. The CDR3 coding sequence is TGTGCCAGCAGTGGTCCAGGGGGGAGGGACACTGAAGCTTTCTTT.

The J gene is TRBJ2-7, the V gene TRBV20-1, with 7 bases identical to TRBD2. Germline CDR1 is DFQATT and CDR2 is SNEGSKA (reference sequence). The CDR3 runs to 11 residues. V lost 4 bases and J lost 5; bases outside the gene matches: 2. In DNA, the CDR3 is TGCAGTGCTATACGGGGGGACGAGCAGTACTTC. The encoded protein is CSAIRGDEQYF.

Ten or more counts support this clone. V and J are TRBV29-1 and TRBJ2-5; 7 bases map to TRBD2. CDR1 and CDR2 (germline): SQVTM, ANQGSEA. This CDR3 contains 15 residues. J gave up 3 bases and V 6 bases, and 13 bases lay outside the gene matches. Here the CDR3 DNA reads TGCAGCGTACGGCGAAGTAGCGGGCCGGAAGAGACCCAGTACTTC. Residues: CSVRRSSGPEETQYF.

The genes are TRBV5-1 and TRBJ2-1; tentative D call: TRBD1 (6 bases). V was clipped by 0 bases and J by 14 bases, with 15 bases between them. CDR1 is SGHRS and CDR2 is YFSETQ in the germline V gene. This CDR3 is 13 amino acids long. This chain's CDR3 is CASSLERAGDKFF. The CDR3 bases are TGCGCCAGCAGCTTGGAACGCGCAGGGGATAAGTTCTTC.

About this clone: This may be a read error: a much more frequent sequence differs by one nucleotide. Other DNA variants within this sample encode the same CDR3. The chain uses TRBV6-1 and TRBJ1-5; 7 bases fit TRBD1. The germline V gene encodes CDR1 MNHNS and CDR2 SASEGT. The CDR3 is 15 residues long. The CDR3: CASKNREGGNQPQHF. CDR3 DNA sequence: TGTGCCAGCAAGAACAGGGAAGGGGGCAATCAGCCCCAGCATTTC.